This T cell receptor (beta chain) is from a study of OX40 agonist ivuxolimab in advanced cancers. Whole-study context: Partial responses, seen in three patients, involved one hepatocellular carcinoma and two cutaneous melanomas.

Assay: immunoSEQ multiplex PCR; the TCRdb copy retains only in-frame clones and omits some. The sample has 60,000 to 70,000 clones; over 70% are singletons. V was trimmed by 1 base and J by 10 bases, leaving 20 bases between them. The length of the CDR3 is 16 residues. Germline CDR1 and CDR2: SEHNR and FQNEAQ (reference sequence). The sequenced sample was CD4+ or CD8+ T cells sorted from blood, obtained in a trial of the OX40 agonist ivuxolimab. V gene TRBV7-9 combines with J gene TRBJ2-1, with D perhaps TRBD1 or TRBD2 (5 bases each). The source of this sequence is an adult with an advanced solid tumor such as melanoma, head and neck, liver or kidney cancer. Here the CDR3 reads CASSLGIGFGGDEQFF. CDR3 DNA sequence: TGTGCCAGCAGCTTAGGGATCGGGTTTGGGGGAGACGAGCAGTTCTTC.